The 4 T cell receptor beta chains below were found in one sample sequenced in a study of memory CD8 T cells in hepatitis C reinfection. Time point noted: pre-reinfection, 55 to 20 weeks before reinfection detection. No in vitro expansion preceded TCR sequencing of the sorted cells. Here immunoSEQ multiplex PCR was the method, and the copy in TCRdb shows in-frame clones only, minus some. Of about 50,000 clones listed, approximately 89% are singletons. Input material: naive CD8+ T cells sorted from blood. Every receptor here comes from a man aged 18 to 29 with hepatitis C virus infection.

This rearrangement joins TRBV7-3 to TRBJ2-2; a weak D match, TRBD2 (6 bases). V shed 5 bases and J shed 6 bases, with 13 bases lying between them. This CDR3 contains 14 residues. The germline CDR1 and CDR2 sequences are SGHTA and FQGTGA. CDR3 DNA sequence: TGTGCCAGCAGCCCATCCTCTAGCGCCGGGGAGCTGTTTTTT. It codes for CASSPSSSAGELFF.

The chain combines TRBV7-2 with TRBJ2-7; D is uncertain. The ends were cut back, 5 bases at V and 1 base at J, with 12 bases in the middle. The CDR3 length is 14 residues. CDR1 SGHTA and CDR2 FQGNSA come from the germline V gene. This CDR3 is CASSPISESYEQYV. CDR3 sequence (DNA): TGTGCCAGCAGCCCTATCTCGGAGTCCTACGAGCAGTACGTC.

The rearrangement joins TRBV11-1 to TRBJ1-1; 8 bases map to TRBD1. Germline V CDR1 and CDR2: SGHAT, FQDESV (reference sequence). This CDR3 spans 11 amino acids. The V and J ends lost 11 bases and 4 bases, in that order; junction bases with no gene match: 3. In DNA form, the CDR3 reads TGTGCCTGCACAGGGGGCACTGAAGCTTTCTTT. This codes for CACTGGTEAFF. Using reference TRBV11-1 and TRBJ1-1 for the parts outside the CDR3, the full variable domain is EAEVAQSPRYKITEKSQAVAFWCDPISGHATLYWYRQILGQGPELLVQFQDESVVDDSQLPKDRFSAERLKGVDSTLKIQPAELGDSAMYLCACTGGTEAFFGQGTRLTVV.

The chain carries TRBV7-9 and TRBJ2-1; D remains unclear. Germline lookup yields CDR1 SEHNR and CDR2 FQNEAQ (reference sequence). Trimming cost V 3 bases and J 2 bases, with 11 bases left between them. The CDR3 is made up of 15 amino acids. CDR3 sequence: CASSLVLTTYNEQFF. CDR3 sequence (DNA): TGTGCCAGCAGCTTGGTGCTTACTACCTACAATGAGCAGTTCTTC. Filled out from reference TRBV7-9 and TRBJ2-1, the complete variable domain reads DTGVSQNPRHKITKRGQNVTFRCDPISEHNRLYWYRQTLGQGPEFLTYFQNEAQLEKSRLLSDRFSAERPKGSFSTLEIQRTEQGDSAMYLCASSLVLTTYNEQFFGPGTRLTVL.